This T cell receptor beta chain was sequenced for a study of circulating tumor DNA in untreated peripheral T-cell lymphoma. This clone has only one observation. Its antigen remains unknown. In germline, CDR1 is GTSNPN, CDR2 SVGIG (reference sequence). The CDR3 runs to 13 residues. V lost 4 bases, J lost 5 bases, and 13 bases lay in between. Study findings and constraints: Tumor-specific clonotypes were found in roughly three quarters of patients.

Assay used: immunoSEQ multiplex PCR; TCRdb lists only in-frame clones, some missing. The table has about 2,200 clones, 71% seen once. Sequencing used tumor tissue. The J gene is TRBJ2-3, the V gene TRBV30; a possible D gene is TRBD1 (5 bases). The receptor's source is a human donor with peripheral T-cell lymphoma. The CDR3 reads CAWTRGNGDTQYF. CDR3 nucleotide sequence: TGTGCCTGGACAAGGGGCAACGGAGATACGCAGTATTTT.